This TCR beta chain was retrieved from a study of radiotherapy plus CTLA-4 blockade in lung cancer. This table comes from immunoSEQ multiplex PCR, and its TCRdb copy is limited to in-frame clones, with some not included. The top ten hold 11% of the sample, which has 45,000 to 55,000 clones, 65% to 85% seen once. Germline assignment: CDR1 MDHEN and CDR2 SYDVKM. The germline V and J ends were trimmed by 7 bases and 9 bases, with 15 bases remaining between them. The CDR3 consists of 12 residues. J is TRBJ1-1 and V is TRBV28, with D tentatively TRBD1 (6 bases). This specimen was peripheral blood, taken from a patient treated with radiotherapy plus ipilimumab. The clonotype comes from a human donor with non-small cell lung cancer who had stable disease on radiotherapy plus ipilimumab. The CDR3 protein is CASTISDSKAFF. CDR3 DNA: TGTGCCAGCACCATCTCGGACAGTAAAGCTTTCTTT.